The 19 T cell receptor beta chains below come from one sample, sequenced in a study of T-cell reconstitution after alpha-beta-depleted transplantation in children (dated by TCRdb to the mid-2010s). Summary of the overall study and its limitations: The frequencies of hyperexpanded clones fell over the following months, and after one year, T-cell counts and TCRbeta diversity were mostly attributed to newly produced T cells.

The intended sense of this specimen's treatment or condition label: allogeneic hematopoietic cell transplantation with graft depleted of TCRalphabeta T cells and CD19 B cells. Receptor libraries were prepared by PCR. Sequencing was performed on an Illumina HiSeq 2500. To normalize quantification of the TCRbeta repertoire, the TCR libraries were built with molecular barcoding that relied on unique molecular identifiers. TCRdb handled the public reads itself, with Q25 trimming in fastp and clone calling in MiXCR, and kept productive beta chains. Every distinct CDR3 protein forms one entry, paired with its most common genes and DNA. In this sample the table shows 250,000 to 300,000 distinct CDR3 sequences, around 7.1% of which occur a single time. The top ten clonotypes cover approximately 9.1% of the sample. These receptors' targets are unknown. The sequenced sample was peripheral blood, obtained 360 days after TCRalphabeta/CD19-depleted stem cell transplant. These receptors all stem from a female patient aged 2 to 10 who had a stem cell transplant for Fanconi anemia, so the T cells may come from the graft donor.

The chain links TRBV12-3 or TRBV12-4 to TRBJ1-1, with D possibly being TRBD1 (6 bases). Trimming pared 2 bases from V and 11 bases from J, leaving 18 bases between. This CDR3 is built from 14 residues. In DNA, the CDR3 is TGTGCCAGCAGTTTAAGGGGGGGTCTTTCGGGGGCTTTCTTT. It specifies CASSLRGGLSGAFF.

This clonotype was counted a few times. This sequence joins TRBV6-1 and TRBJ2-5, with D tentatively TRBD1 (5 bases). V was trimmed by 6 bases and J by 2 bases, leaving 16 bases between them. This CDR3 is built from 15 residues. CDR1 is MNHNS and CDR2 is SASEGT in the germline V gene. The CDR3 reads CASRSMQGPQETQYF. DNA for the CDR3: TGTGCCAGCAGGAGCATGCAGGGCCCGCAAGAGACCCAGTACTTC.

The chain carries TRBV6-5 and TRBJ2-5, with 11 bases identical to TRBD2. There are 15 residues in the CDR3. The germline V gene encodes CDR1 MNHEY and CDR2 SVGAGI. With 2 bases clipped from V and 5 bases from J, the junction kept 4 bases outside the gene matches. The CDR3 sequence is CASSYLRLAGETQYF. In DNA, the CDR3 is TGTGCCAGCAGTTACCTCAGACTAGCGGGGGAGACCCAGTACTTC.

The chain uses TRBV24-1 and TRBJ2-1, with no clear D. Trimming removed 2 bases at V and 13 bases at J, with 14 bases between. The CDR3 is 13 amino acids. Germline values: CDR1 KGHDR, CDR2 SFDVKD. The CDR3 DNA is TGTGCCACCAGTGATTCTAGAGCGAAATTACAGTTCTTC. Its translation: CATSDSRAKLQFF.

Ten or more counts support this clonotype. The chain has TRBV10-3 and TRBJ2-2; 8 bases are a match to TRBD2. Germline CDR1 and CDR2: ENHRY and SYGVKD. This CDR3 is 15 amino acids long. V shed 6 bases, J shed 4 bases, and the junction held 7 bases outside the gene matches. As DNA, the CDR3 is TGTGCCATCAGACCAGCGGGAGAACGCACCGGGGAGCTGTTTTTT. It translates to CAIRPAGERTGELFF.

This clonotype was picked up many times. The chain links TRBV3-1 to TRBJ2-1; D perhaps matches TRBD2 (5 bases). The CDR3 is 16 amino acids. Per the germline V gene, CDR1 is LGHDT and CDR2 is YNNKEL (reference sequence). Trimming pared 1 base from V and 4 bases from J, leaving 14 bases between. In DNA form, the CDR3 reads TGTGCCAGCAGCCAAGGTTGGCGCGGGCCATACAATGAGCAGTTCTTC. Its translation: CASSQGWRGPYNEQFF.

In its sample, this clonotype was seen many times. The chain joins TRBV6-1 to TRBJ1-5; D is perhaps TRBD1 (5 bases). The V gene's germline CDR1 is MNHNS and CDR2 SASEGT. Between the trimmed V and J ends, which lost 2 bases and 3 bases, there was a span of 8 bases. This CDR3 spans 14 amino acids. The chain's CDR3 is CASSERQNNQPQHF. The CDR3 coding sequence is TGTGCCAGCAGTGAACGACAGAACAATCAGCCCCAGCATTTT.

This clonotype was seen repeatedly, ten times or more. V is TRBV9 and J is TRBJ1-2; 10 nucleotides line up with TRBD1. The CDR3 consists of 16 residues. After removal of 4 bases from V and 4 bases from J, the junction contained 10 bases not matched to a gene. The germline V gene has CDR1 SGDLS and CDR2 YYNGEE. The CDR3 region is CASSRDRGLKVYGYTF. Written as DNA, the CDR3 is TGTGCCAGCAGCCGCGACAGGGGGCTGAAGGTCTATGGCTACACCTTC.

This clonotype was found many times. The rearrangement joins TRBV28 to TRBJ2-1; perhaps D is TRBD1 or TRBD2 (6 bases each). The V gene's germline CDR1 is MDHEN and CDR2 SYDVKM. This CDR3 has 15 amino acids. Deletions cut 5 bases from V and 6 bases from J, with 17 bases between. The DNA of the CDR3 is TGTGCCAGCAGTCCTTCGGGTAGGGGGGCCAATGAGCAGTTCTTC. It specifies CASSPSGRGANEQFF.

Comments on this clonotype: An end of the junction differs from the germline gene, which may be a read error. The rearrangement links TRBV4-2 to TRBJ2-2, with D possibly being TRBD1 (5 bases). Germline CDR1 is LGHNA and CDR2 is YNFKEQ. CDR3 length: 16 amino acids. CDR3 nucleotide sequence: TGTGCCAGCGGCCAGAGCTCAGCGAAGGGGACCGGGGAGCTGTTTTTT. It translates to CASGQSSAKGTGELFF.

This clonotype showed up just a few times. The chain employs TRBV12-3 or TRBV12-4 and TRBJ1-5, with 7 bases lining up with TRBD1. The V gene end was trimmed by 5 bases and the J gene end by 4 bases; junction bases not matched to a gene: 11. CDR3 length equals 16 residues. CDR3 DNA: TGTGCCAGCAGTCCCAGGGGGGGGCCCACGAATCAGCCCCAGCATTTT. It codes for CASSPRGGPTNQPQHF.

The genes are TRBV3-1 and TRBJ2-1, with a weak D call TRBD1 (6 bases). Germline CDR1 is LGHDT and CDR2 is YNNKEL (reference sequence). This CDR3 has 13 residues. V lost 11 bases to trimming and J lost 8 bases, with 19 bases between them. The CDR3 nucleotides read TGTGCCCTCAGGGGCCCGGTAGAGCATGAGCAGTTCTTC. Translated, it gives CALRGPVEHEQFF.

CDR3 in DNA: TGTGCCAGCAGCCGATCCCGGGGGATCTCCTACAATGAGCAGTTCTTC. Translated, it gives CASSRSRGISYNEQFF. The chain recombines TRBV3-1 with TRBJ2-1; maybe TRBD2 (6 bases). The V gene lost 4 bases and the J gene lost 0 bases, with 13 bases spanning the gap. This CDR3 comprises 16 residues. Germline V gene sequence: CDR1 LGHDT, CDR2 YNNKEL (reference sequence).

Points on this clonotype: A much larger clonotype is one base distant, so this may be a read error. The gene calls are TRBV24-1 and TRBJ2-1; D unclear. CDR3 length: 15 residues. Looked up from germline, CDR1 is KGHDR and CDR2 is SFDVKD. The CDR3 DNA reads TGTGCCACCAGTGACTCCGGACCCGCGTACAATGAGCAGCTCTTC. Amino acid sequence: CATSDSGPAYNEQLF.

In this sample, this clonotype turned up many times. CDR3 DNA sequence: TGCAGTGCCGAGTCGCCGCGGGGGGGCTCCTACAATGAGCAGTTCTTC. It encodes CSAESPRGGSYNEQFF. The rearrangement joins TRBV20-1 to TRBJ2-1; TRBD2 matches 9 bases. Germline values: CDR1 DFQATT, CDR2 SNEGSKA (reference sequence). After removal of 6 bases from V and 0 bases from J, the junction contained 9 bases not matched to a gene. The length of the CDR3 is 16 residues.

This clonotype was counted only a few times. The V call is TRBV29-1, the J call TRBJ1-2; the D is unclear. Trimming shortened V by 4 bases and J by 0 bases, and 6 bases separated the two germline ends. This CDR3 has 12 residues. Germline V gene data show CDR1 as SQVTM and CDR2 as ANQGSEA. CDR3 bases: TGCAGCGTTGTTGGCGCTAACTATGGCTACACCTTC. Its translation: CSVVGANYGYTF.

The rearrangement uses TRBV5-1 and TRBJ2-7; 7 positions agree with TRBD2. V shed 2 bases, J shed 3 bases, and the junction held 2 bases outside the gene matches. Germline CDR1 reads SGHRS; CDR2 reads YFSETQ. This CDR3 spans 13 amino acids. CDR3 residues: CASSFGGYYEQYF. The CDR3 DNA reads TGCGCCAGCAGCTTCGGGGGGTACTACGAGCAGTACTTC.

This clonotype has at least ten counts. This chain connects TRBV7-9 to TRBJ1-2, with no clear D. This CDR3 is built from 14 residues. With 2 bases removed from V and 5 bases from J, the gap between germline ends came to 12 bases. The germline V gene encodes CDR1 SEHNR and CDR2 FQNEAQ (reference sequence). CDR3 protein: CASSLSRVPYGYTF. The CDR3 DNA reads TGTGCCAGCAGCTTATCTCGGGTCCCATATGGCTACACCTTC.

The chain links TRBV5-6 to TRBJ1-6, with D unresolved. The germline V gene has CDR1 SGHDT and CDR2 YYEEEE. V was pared by 0 bases and J by 6 bases, with 4 bases between. The CDR3 extends over 13 amino acids. This CDR3 is CASSLALNSPLHF. CDR3 in DNA: TGTGCCAGCAGCTTGGCCCTTAATTCACCCCTCCACTTT.